This T cell receptor (beta chain) was captured in a study of cytomegalovirus exposure and HLA in healthy donors (dated by TCRdb to about 2017). Describing the broader study: An earlier analysis of around 600 of the donors reported approximately 290 Gb of sequence data and roughly 110 million unique TCR beta sequences from roughly 180 million T cells. Four or five DR-DQ haplotypes were handled as single units for association and clustering, since linkage in the cohort was strong. An early release that covered some 640 HLA-typed donors contained around 300 gigabases of sequencing data and 85 million to 100 million unique TCR sequences. Among the approximately 400 genotyped donors, around 79% belonged to the genetic ancestry cluster associated with self-reported Caucasian donors. HLA typing covered class I and class II loci at four-digit resolution. Alongside the repertoire data, information on donor age, sex, ethnicity and CMV serostatus was compiled. The study profiled the T cell repertoires of under 700 subjects by immunosequencing and related them to cytomegalovirus serostatus. Along with the roughly 670-subject first cohort, a separate validation cohort of some 130 different subjects was used. A later genetic analysis used genome-wide SNP genotypes for about 60% of the roughly 670 donors, treating that subset as a discovery cohort. An earlier analysis of some 500 of the donors used high-throughput TCR beta sequencing to judge whether each TCR beta V gene segment behaved as functional or pseudogenic. The aim of the study was to test whether cataloging public T cell receptors could identify signatures of past pathogen exposure. To predict cytomegalovirus infection status, the study brought together high-throughput TCR immunosequencing, statistical association of individual TCRs with disease status, and machine learning. In the later analysis, no new phenotypic data were used to find candidate immune exposures; instead, reliance was placed on TCR beta sequences and their occurrence across donors. A later analysis re-examined previously published TCR beta repertoires from roughly 650 donors and added high-resolution HLA genotyping to investigate patterns of TCR occurrence. Typing coverage varied by locus: roughly 629-640 donors for A, B, C, DRB1 and DQB1; more than 500 for DQA1; some 610 for DPA1; approximately 470 for DPB1. All discovery cohort repertoires had been generated using a single sequencing platform. Across 398 genotyped donors of the cohort, an average of roughly 250,000 unique TCR beta nucleotide sequences per donor were sequenced, and approximately 17% of those sequences were non-productive.

The full study reports these points: Across donors, most TCR sequences were observed very rarely, whereas some public TCRs were present in many individuals. Immune exposure information for the cohort was limited to CMV serostatus. In the study, approximately 160 TCR beta chains were listed as associated with cytomegalovirus. Because some donors lacked HLA typing at each locus, the association tests relied only on the typed subset. Some IMGT-functional V segments, including TRBV6-2 and TRBV6-3, could not be told apart with the 87-base-pair reads, so those segments were excluded. Only TCR beta chains were sequenced in this cohort, and the absence of alpha or paired-chain data limited detectable features. Roughly uniform sequencing depth across donors was assumed in presence/absence analyses, although this assumption may not hold. In an earlier analysis of over 550 of the donors, most TCR beta V segments were observed in productive rearrangements about 87% or about 30% of the time, broadly matching IMGT annotations. Seventeen rarely observed V segments, including chromosome 9 orphons, were excluded from the earlier analysis of 550 to 700 of the donors because counts were too low. Linkage disequilibrium might explain the correlated functional status among segregating V segments, but an unknown experimental factor could not be ruled out. Specific HLA alleles were associated with roughly 16,000 TCR beta sequences at a false discovery rate of 0.05 in a later analysis. An association between a missense DCLRE1C variant and V-gene and J-gene trimming of TCR beta chains was found in a later genetic analysis and replicated in an independent cohort. Three of the identified cytomegalovirus-associated TCR beta chains were confirmed in vitro to be specific for cytomegalovirus antigens. According to a later genetic analysis, donors in an Asian-associated ancestry cluster had fewer N-insertions in productive TCRs than the approximately 630-donor mean. In a later analysis, HLA-associated TCR beta chains showed more clonal expansion and lower generation probabilities than non-associated chains that were equally common. According to a later analysis, TCR association rates differed among HLA loci, with DRB1 alleles showing the most associated TCRs and HLA-C alleles showing the fewest. Cytomegalovirus status was reported to be diagnosed by the classifier with high specificity and sensitivity in both the original and validation cohorts. The sequencing pipeline was judged likely to have produced a cluster of highly shared sequence variants as a technical artifact. The authors suggested that the approach could potentially be extended to other disease states and immunological phenotypes. A further reported finding was that TCR beta sequences accurately predicted the HLA-A and HLA-B alleles for most subjects in the first cohort. A later analysis found that most CMV-associated TCR beta chains appeared HLA-restricted, with HLA associations seemingly driven largely by CMV exposure. Assigning TCR associations to individual alleles was difficult when HLA alleles, especially DR and DQ, strongly co-occurred. A later analysis reported that several top co-occurrence clusters appeared linked to parvovirus B19, influenza, CMV and Epstein-Barr virus.

There are 14 amino acids in the CDR3, from cysteine to phenylalanine inclusive. The CDR3 DNA has 42 bases and is translated from base 1. Via the germline V gene (reference sequence), CDR1 is MNHEY and CDR2 SMNVEV. Between the V and J ends, shortened by 1 base and 5 bases respectively, the junction contains 11 bases. The method behind the library was the immunoSEQ multiplex PCR assay. For the multiplex PCR, a mixture combining 60 forward primers for TCR Vbeta segments and 13 reverse primers for TCR Jbeta segments was used. Amplification of the CDR3 region of rearranged TCR beta genes was performed with a multiplex PCR assay on genomic DNA. The Illumina HiSeq System was used to sequence the amplified TCR beta libraries as 87-base-pair reads. The original pipeline was this. A later analysis tallied tens of millions of unique TCR beta chains across the 666 repertoires, and about 10 million of those chains were shared by two or more donors. A nearest-neighbor algorithm error-corrected the raw reads and collapsed the reads into unique sequences, merging closely related sequences to remove PCR and sequencing errors. Alignment of CDR3 sequences to IMGT reference sequences was used to assign V, D and J gene segments. For a sequence to be retained, at least a six-nucleotide match to both a V gene segment and a J gene segment was required. Rearrangements were called productive when the CDR3 lacked stop codons and stayed in frame with V and J; all others were non-productive. CDR3 was defined by IMGT convention, running from the second conserved V-encoded cysteine to the conserved J-encoded phenylalanine. In an earlier analysis of around 600 of the donors, sequences lacking an unambiguous match to a single V gene segment were excluded. An earlier analysis of about 590 of the donors classified V segments as functional when productive rearrangements were above 56.7% and as segregating when the standard deviation between donors was above 5%. A statistical classification framework was built for diagnosing cytomegalovirus status from the catalog of TCR beta chain sequences. A later analysis assigned V and J genes by comparing TCR nucleotide sequences with IMGT/GENE-DB human TR gene sequences. Using the TCRdist pipeline, a later analysis assigned CDR3 sequences along with most-parsimonious VDJ recombination scenarios. A later analysis defined each TCR beta chain by its CDR3 amino acid sequence plus V-gene family, and excluded reads lacking a unique V-gene family. In a later analysis, fewer than 650 highly shared, low-generation-probability nucleotide sequences were removed to address suspected cross-contamination and a sequencing artifact. In a later analysis, a clonal expansion index was calculated for each public chain from normalized within-repertoire ranks of inferred template counts. Generation probabilities in a later analysis came from a VDJ recombination model fitted to out-of-frame rearrangements, and those results were checked against IGoR. In a later analysis, TCR-TCR, TCR-HLA and TCR-CMV co-occurrence was scored with hypergeometric tests, and a repertoire-size bias correction was applied to TCR pairs. In a later analysis, false discovery rates were estimated by permuting HLA or CMV assignments 20 times. In a later analysis, co-occurring TCRs were grouped using DBSCAN, and TCRdist sequence similarity was added for clustering within HLA-allele-positive subsets. Repertoires with fewer than 30,000 or more than 120,000 public chains, plus five repertoires with anomalous nucleotide sharing, were excluded from co-occurrence clustering. TCRdb took this table from immuneACCESS and kept in-frame rearrangements with V and J called. Such tables lack part of the clones; where checked against another copy, unresolved V genes explain under half of the gap, and the rest is unexplained. V and J calls and clone size are given by that table; D and trimming were obtained from the DNA. This sample has approximately 32,000 clones in its table, and 85% to 95% of those were observed once. The top ten hold 2% to 3% of the sample.

Remarks on this clone: Its target antigen remains unknown. Base qualities are missing; no much larger clone stands one base away.

The cohort was made up of approximately 670 healthy bone marrow donors. Cohort members were all nominally healthy when sampled, although unrecorded immune exposures were likely present. The donor was CMV seronegative and was included in the group of hundreds of seronegative cohort members. Every donor gave a peripheral blood sample, and the peripheral blood mononuclear cells from that sample were used for TCR beta sequencing. The Qiagen DNeasy Blood Extraction Kit was used to extract genomic DNA from the blood cell samples. The receptor chain draws on TRBV27 and TRBJ2-5; 5 matching bases give a weak D call of TRBD1. This clonotype was obtained from a woman under 30 in good health and CMV-seronegative. Sequenced material: PBMCs. The nucleotide sequence is TGTGCCAGCAGTTTATATAGGGGTTCTGAGACCCAGTACTTC. This sequence encodes CASSLYRGSETQYF.